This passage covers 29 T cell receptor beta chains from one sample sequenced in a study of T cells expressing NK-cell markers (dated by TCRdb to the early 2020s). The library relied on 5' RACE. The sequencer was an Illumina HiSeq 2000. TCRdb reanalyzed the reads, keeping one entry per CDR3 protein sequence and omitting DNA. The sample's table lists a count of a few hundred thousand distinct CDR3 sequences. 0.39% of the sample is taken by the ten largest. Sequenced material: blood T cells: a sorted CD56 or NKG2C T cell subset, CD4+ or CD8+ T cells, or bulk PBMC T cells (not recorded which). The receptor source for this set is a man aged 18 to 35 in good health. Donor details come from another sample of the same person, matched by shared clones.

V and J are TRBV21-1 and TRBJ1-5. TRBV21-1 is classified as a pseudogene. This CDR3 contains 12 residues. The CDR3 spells CASSKEGWPQHF.

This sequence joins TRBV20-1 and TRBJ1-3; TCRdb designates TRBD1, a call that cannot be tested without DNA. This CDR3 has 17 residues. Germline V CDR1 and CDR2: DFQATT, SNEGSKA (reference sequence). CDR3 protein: CSARATGTGASGNTIYF.

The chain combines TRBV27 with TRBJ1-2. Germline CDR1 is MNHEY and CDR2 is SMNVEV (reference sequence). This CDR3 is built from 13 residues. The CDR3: CASSLRSGYGYTF.

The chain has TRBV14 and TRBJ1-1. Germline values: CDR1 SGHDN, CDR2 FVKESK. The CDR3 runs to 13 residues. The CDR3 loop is CASSPTLNTEAFF.

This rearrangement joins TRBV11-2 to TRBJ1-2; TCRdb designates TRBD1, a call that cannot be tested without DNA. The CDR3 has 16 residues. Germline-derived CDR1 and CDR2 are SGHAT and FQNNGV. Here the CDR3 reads CASSTSRTGGRFGYTF.

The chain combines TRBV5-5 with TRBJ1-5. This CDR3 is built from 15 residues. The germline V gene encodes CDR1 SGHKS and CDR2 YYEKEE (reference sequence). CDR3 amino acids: CASSLVSGSNQPQHF.

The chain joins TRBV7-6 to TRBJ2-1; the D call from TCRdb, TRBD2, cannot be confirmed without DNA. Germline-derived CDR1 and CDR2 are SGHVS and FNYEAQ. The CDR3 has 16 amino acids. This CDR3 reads CASSLAGSTGTSGSIF. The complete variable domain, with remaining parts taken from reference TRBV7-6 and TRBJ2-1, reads GAGVSQSPRYKVTKRGQDVALRCDPISGHVSLYWYRQALGQGPEFLTYFNYEAQQDKSGLPNDRFSAERPEGSISTLTIQRTEQRDSAMYRCASSLAGSTGTSGSIFGPGTRLTVL.

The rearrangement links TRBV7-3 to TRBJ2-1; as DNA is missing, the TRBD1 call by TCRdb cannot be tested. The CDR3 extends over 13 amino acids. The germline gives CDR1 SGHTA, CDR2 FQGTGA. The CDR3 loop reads CASSPPTTFKQFF. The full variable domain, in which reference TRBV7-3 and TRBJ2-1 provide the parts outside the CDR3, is GAGVSQTPSNKVTEKGKYVELRCDPISGHTALYWYRQSLGQGPEFLIYFQGTGAADDSGLPNDRFFAVRPEGSVSTLKIQRTERGDSAVYLCASSPPTTFKQFFGPGTRLTVL.

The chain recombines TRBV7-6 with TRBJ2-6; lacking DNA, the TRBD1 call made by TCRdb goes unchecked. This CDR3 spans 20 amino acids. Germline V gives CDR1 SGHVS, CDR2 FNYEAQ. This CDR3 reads CASSLAFGKGFGSGANVLTF.

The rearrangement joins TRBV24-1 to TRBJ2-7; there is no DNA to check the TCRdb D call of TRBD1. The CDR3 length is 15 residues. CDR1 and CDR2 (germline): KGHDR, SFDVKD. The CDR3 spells CATSGDRGLSYEQYF.

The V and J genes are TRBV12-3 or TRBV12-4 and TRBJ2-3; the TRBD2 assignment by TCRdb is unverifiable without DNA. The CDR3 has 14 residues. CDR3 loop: CASGLSGRLNTQYF.

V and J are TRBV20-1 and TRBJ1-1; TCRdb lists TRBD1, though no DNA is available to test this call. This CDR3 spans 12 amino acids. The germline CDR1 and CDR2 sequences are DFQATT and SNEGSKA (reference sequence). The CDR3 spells CRVGQGNTEAFF.

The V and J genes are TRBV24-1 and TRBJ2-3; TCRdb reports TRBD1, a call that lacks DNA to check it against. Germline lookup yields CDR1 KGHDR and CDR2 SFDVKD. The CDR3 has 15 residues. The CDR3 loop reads CATSDLRDPSFTQYF.

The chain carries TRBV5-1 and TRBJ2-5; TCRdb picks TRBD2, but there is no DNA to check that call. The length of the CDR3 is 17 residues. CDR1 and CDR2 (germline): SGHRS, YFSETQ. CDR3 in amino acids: CASSLKLSSGRQETQYF.

CDR3 in amino acids: CASSLGRSSGSYEQYF. The chain uses TRBV28 and TRBJ2-7; TCRdb designates TRBD2, a call that cannot be tested without DNA. Germline CDR1 MDHEN, CDR2 SYDVKM. The CDR3 is made up of 16 amino acids. The full variable domain, rest sourced from reference TRBV28 and TRBJ2-7, is DVKVTQSSRYLVKRTGEKVFLECVQDMDHENMFWYRQDPGLGLRLIYFSYDVKMKEKGDIPEGYSVSREKKERFSLILESASTNQTSMYLCASSLGRSSGSYEQYFGPGTRLTVT.

The CDR3 reads CASSSHWYEQYF. The chain employs TRBV27 and TRBJ2-7. CDR1 is MNHEY, CDR2 SMNVEV, per germline (reference sequence). The CDR3 runs 12 residues.

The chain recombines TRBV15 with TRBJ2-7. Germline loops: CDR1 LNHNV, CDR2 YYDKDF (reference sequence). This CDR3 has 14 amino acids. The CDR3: CATSSVRGSYEQYF.

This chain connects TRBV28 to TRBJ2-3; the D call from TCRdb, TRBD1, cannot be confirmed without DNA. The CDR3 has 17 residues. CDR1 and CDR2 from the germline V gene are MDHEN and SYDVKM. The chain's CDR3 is CASSPELGRQSTDTQYF.

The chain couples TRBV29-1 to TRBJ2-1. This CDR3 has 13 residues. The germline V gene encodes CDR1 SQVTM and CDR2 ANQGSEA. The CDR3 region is CSAQGWGHNEQFF.

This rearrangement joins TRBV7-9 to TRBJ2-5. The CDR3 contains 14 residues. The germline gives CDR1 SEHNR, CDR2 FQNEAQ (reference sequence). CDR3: CASSLLLSQETQYF.

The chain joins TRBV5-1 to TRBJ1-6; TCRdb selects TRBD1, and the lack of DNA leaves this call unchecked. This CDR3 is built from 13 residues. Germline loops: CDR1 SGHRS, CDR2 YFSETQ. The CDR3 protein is CASSLTGISPLHF.

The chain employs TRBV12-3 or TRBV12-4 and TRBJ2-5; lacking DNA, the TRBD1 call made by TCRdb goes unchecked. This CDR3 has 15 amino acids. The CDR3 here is CASSRWRSGEETQYF.

The CDR3 here is CASAGTGNTIYF. The chain is built from TRBV6-5 and TRBJ1-3; the TRBD1 assignment by TCRdb is unverifiable without DNA. The CDR3 extends over 12 amino acids. In germline, CDR1 is MNHEY, CDR2 SVGAGI.

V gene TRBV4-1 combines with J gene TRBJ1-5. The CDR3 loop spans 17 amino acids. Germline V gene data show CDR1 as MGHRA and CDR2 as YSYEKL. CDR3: CASSQDISALSNQPQHF.

CDR3 loop: CASSIEGQSNSPLHF. V and J are TRBV19 and TRBJ1-6; TCRdb's D call, TRBD1, is unchecked because there is no DNA. This CDR3 is 15 amino acids long. Looked up from germline, CDR1 is LNHDA and CDR2 is SQIVND (reference sequence).

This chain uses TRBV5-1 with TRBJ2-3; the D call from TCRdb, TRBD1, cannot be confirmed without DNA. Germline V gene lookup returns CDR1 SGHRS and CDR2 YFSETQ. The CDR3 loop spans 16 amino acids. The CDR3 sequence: CASSPLPGLAPDTQYF. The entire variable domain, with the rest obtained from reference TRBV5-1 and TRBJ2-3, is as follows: KAGVTQTPRYLIKTRGQQVTLSCSPISGHRSVSWYQQTPGQGLQFLFEYFSETQRNKGNFPGRFSGRQFSNSRSEMNVSTLELGDSALYLCASSPLPGLAPDTQYFGPGTRLTVL.

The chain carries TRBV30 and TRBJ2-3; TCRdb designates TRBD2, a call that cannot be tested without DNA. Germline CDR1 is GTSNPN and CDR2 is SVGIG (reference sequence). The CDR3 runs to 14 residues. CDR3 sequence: CAWSVRSLADTQYF.

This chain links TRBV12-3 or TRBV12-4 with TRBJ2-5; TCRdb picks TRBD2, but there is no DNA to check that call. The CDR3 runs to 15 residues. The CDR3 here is CASSLQAGAMETQYF.

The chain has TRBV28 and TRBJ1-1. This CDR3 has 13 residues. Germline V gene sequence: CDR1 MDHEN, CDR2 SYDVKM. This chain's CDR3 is CASSPRTNTEAFF.